The 27 T cell receptor beta chains below were found in one sample sequenced in a study of shared clonotypes between healthy human individuals. Some clones are missing from TCRdb's copy, which holds only in-frame ones; the method was immunoSEQ multiplex PCR. The data contain 2 million or so clones, about 95% of them seen just once; the ten biggest clones take up 0.9% to 1.3%. Terminally differentiated effector memory CD45RA+ cells were left out of the naive CD8 fraction, which was CD45RO-negative and positively selected for CCR7. Source material: naive CD8+ T cells sorted from blood. The receptors here all came from a man younger than 30 in good health.

This chain connects TRBV21-1 to TRBJ2-1; the table's D call, TRBD2, was not checked against the DNA. TRBV21-1 is listed as a pseudogene. The CDR3 is made up of 12 amino acids. The CDR3 reads CASSILNNEQFF. The CDR3 DNA reads as TGTGCCAGCAGCATACTTAACAATGAGCAGTTCTTC.

This clone appeared once. This chain uses TRBV7-2 with TRBJ2-1; D call uncertain. Per germline, CDR1 SGHTA and CDR2 FQGNSA. V shed 3 bases and J shed 5 bases, with 8 bases lying between them. The CDR3 covers 13 residues. The chain's CDR3 is CASSFAPDNEQFF. The CDR3 DNA reads as TGTGCCAGCAGCTTCGCTCCGGACAATGAGCAGTTCTTC.

This chain joins TRBV7-6 and TRBJ2-2; D not certain. CDR1 is SGHVS, CDR2 FNYEAQ, per germline. The V and J ends lost 3 bases and 1 base respectively, with 6 bases between them. The length of the CDR3 is 14 residues. The CDR3 DNA follows: TGTGCCAGCAGCTTCGATGGGAACACCGGGGAGCTGTTTTTT. Residues: CASSFDGNTGELFF.

CDR3 residues: CASTVAGGPVDEQFF. CDR3 DNA: TGTGCCAGCACCGTAGCGGGGGGGCCAGTCGATGAGCAGTTCTTC. The V gene is TRBV2, the J gene TRBJ2-1; 11 bases align to TRBD2. The CDR3 length is 15 residues. Looked up from germline, CDR1 is SNHLY and CDR2 is FYNNEI. The V gene end was trimmed by 7 bases and the J gene end by 8 bases; junction bases not matched to a gene: 10.

This clone was seen only once. The chain is built from TRBV11-2 and TRBJ1-1, with D uncertain. The germline V gene encodes CDR1 SGHAT and CDR2 FQNNGV. The CDR3 is 12 amino acids. Deletions cut 3 bases from V and 4 bases from J, with 6 bases between. The CDR3 sequence is CASSFRSTEAFF. The CDR3 DNA follows: TGTGCCAGCAGCTTCCGGAGCACTGAAGCTTTCTTT.

This clone came up once. The V and J genes are TRBV10-1 and TRBJ2-1; weak D call: TRBD1 (6 bases). The ends were cut back, 3 bases at V and 8 bases at J, with 11 bases in the middle. Germline values: CDR1 WNHNN, CDR2 SYGVQD (reference sequence). This CDR3 comprises 13 residues. For the CDR3, the DNA is TGCGCCAGCAGTGAAGATGGGGGCGATGAGCAGTTCTTC. Translating gives CASSEDGGDEQFF.

The rearrangement links TRBV27 to TRBJ2-1; D possibly corresponds to TRBD2 (6 bases). V was clipped by 2 bases and J by 4 bases, with 12 bases between them. CDR1 and CDR2 (germline): MNHEY, SMNVEV (reference sequence). CDR3 size: 15 residues. Here the CDR3 reads CASSLGGQGYNEQFF. Here the CDR3 DNA reads TGTGCCAGCAGTTTAGGAGGGCAGGGATACAATGAGCAGTTCTTC.

Points on this clone: The same CDR3 also results from other DNA sequences found in this sample. CDR3 sequence reads: CASSLEPTDTQYF. The CDR3 DNA sequence: TGTGCCAGCAGCTTAGAGCCTACAGATACGCAGTATTTT. The rearrangement uses TRBV7-9 and TRBJ2-3; D is unclear. The CDR3 length is 13 residues. V was clipped by 1 base and J by 3 bases, with 5 bases between them. Per the germline V gene, CDR1 is SEHNR and CDR2 is FQNEAQ (reference sequence). The whole variable domain, remainder taken from reference TRBV7-9 and TRBJ2-3, is DTGVSQNPRHKITKRGQNVTFRCDPISEHNRLYWYRQTLGQGPEFLTYFQNEAQLEKSRLLSDRFSAERPKGSFSTLEIQRTEQGDSAMYLCASSLEPTDTQYFGPGTRLTVL.

The V call is TRBV6-1, the J call TRBJ2-7, with TRBD1 identical over 9 bases. Trimming cost V 7 bases and J 2 bases; bases outside gene matches: 9. CDR1 is MNHNS, CDR2 SASEGT, per germline. The CDR3 runs to 15 residues. As DNA, the CDR3 is TGTGCCAGCAAGGTCGGACAGGGGCTGGCCTACGAGCAGTACTTC. Its protein product is CASKVGQGLAYEQYF.

The rearrangement uses TRBV30 and TRBJ2-7; D gene ambiguous. The CDR3 sequence is 14 residues long. In germline, CDR1 is GTSNPN, CDR2 SVGIG (reference sequence). Trimming removed 2 bases from V and 3 bases from J, with 14 bases in between. CDR3 bases: TGTGCCTGGAGTCGTAGGACCCTACGCTACGAGCAGTACTTC. Translating gives CAWSRRTLRYEQYF. The full variable domain, rest sourced from reference TRBV30 and TRBJ2-7, is SQTIHQWPATLVQPVGSPLSLECTVEGTSNPNLYWYRQAAGRGLQLLFYSVGIGQISSEVPQNLSASRPQDRQFILSSKKLLLSDSGFYLCAWSRRTLRYEQYFGPGTRLTVT.

The chain employs TRBV11-3 and TRBJ2-2, with D perhaps matching TRBD2 (5 bases). Trimming removed 3 bases at V and 1 base at J, with 6 bases between. This CDR3 is built from 14 residues. Germline lookup yields CDR1 SGHNT and CDR2 YENEEA. Here the CDR3 reads CASSFAGNTGELFF. In nucleotides, the CDR3 is TGTGCCAGCAGCTTTGCGGGGAACACCGGGGAGCTGTTTTTT.

The chain recombines TRBV19 with TRBJ2-7; 7 bases map to TRBD1. Trimming removed 5 bases from V and 4 bases from J; junction bases left unmatched: 14. The CDR3 runs to 16 residues. CDR1 is LNHDA, CDR2 SQIVND, per germline (reference sequence). The CDR3 bases are TGTGCCAGTAGTCACCACCCGGGACAGAAACTATACGAGCAGTACTTC. Encoded protein: CASSHHPGQKLYEQYF.

As to this clone: Other DNA sequences in the same sample also yield this CDR3. The chain uses TRBV7-9 and TRBJ2-7, with a possible D match to TRBD1 (5 bases). Trimming pared 5 bases from V and 5 bases from J, leaving 10 bases between. This CDR3 region has 12 residues. Per germline, CDR1 SEHNR and CDR2 FQNEAQ (reference sequence). DNA for the CDR3: TGTGCCAGCAGCCCAGACAGCCACGAGCAGTACTTC. It translates to CASSPDSHEQYF. Filled out from reference TRBV7-9 and TRBJ2-7, the complete variable domain reads DTGVSQNPRHKITKRGQNVTFRCDPISEHNRLYWYRQTLGQGPEFLTYFQNEAQLEKSRLLSDRFSAERPKGSFSTLEIQRTEQGDSAMYLCASSPDSHEQYFGPGTRLTVT.

The CDR3 DNA reads as TGTGCCAGCAGTTACTCGTTTGGGCGGGCACCTGAGCAGTTCTTC. It codes for CASSYSFGRAPEQFF. The chain joins TRBV6-7 to TRBJ2-1; a weak D match, TRBD2 (5 bases). TRBV6-7 is treated as an ORF (open reading frame) with a function not yet certain. V was trimmed by 0 bases and J by 9 bases, leaving 15 bases between them. This CDR3 is built from 15 residues.

This clone was detected once. Other DNA sequences in this specimen translate into the identical CDR3. The genes are TRBV15 and TRBJ2-7; D remains ambiguous. The germline CDR1 and CDR2 sequences are LNHNV and YYDKDF (reference sequence). The CDR3 loop spans 13 amino acids. Trimming cost V 0 bases and J 5 bases, with 8 bases left between them. CDR3 residues: CATSRDLFHEQYF. For the CDR3, the DNA is TGTGCCACCAGCAGAGACCTATTCCACGAGCAGTACTTC. The whole variable domain, filled in from reference TRBV15 and TRBJ2-7, reads DAMVIQNPRYQVTQFGKPVTLSCSQTLNHNVMYWYQQKSSQAPKLLFHYYDKDFNNEADTPDNFQSRRPNTSFCFLDIRSPGLGDTAMYLCATSRDLFHEQYFGPGTRLTVT.

V and J are TRBV18 and TRBJ2-7, with D perhaps assigned TRBD1 or TRBD2 (5 bases each). Germline loops: CDR1 KGHSH, CDR2 LQKENI. This CDR3 contains 16 residues. Trimming left V 4 bases short and J 0 bases short, with 16 bases between. The CDR3 DNA sequence: TGTGCCAGCTCACGTACTCCGGGACCCCCCTCCTACGAGCAGTACTTC. This translates into CASSRTPGPPSYEQYF.

This clone was seen once. CDR3 region: CASSDYGTENQPQHF. The CDR3 coding sequence is TGCGCCAGCAGTGACTATGGGACGGAAAATCAGCCCCAGCATTTT. The J gene is TRBJ1-5, the V gene TRBV10-2; D may be TRBD1 (5 bases). This CDR3 region has 15 residues. V was shortened by 3 bases and J by 4 bases, with 13 bases between the two germline ends. Germline V CDR1 and CDR2: WSHSY, SAAADI.

J is TRBJ1-5 and V is TRBV6-5; D is unclear. V was clipped by 7 bases and J by 0 bases, with 10 bases between them. From germline, CDR1 is MNHEY and CDR2 SVGAGI. The CDR3 totals 14 residues. The CDR3: CASTGDPSNQPQHF. CDR3 nucleotides: TGTGCCAGCACGGGAGACCCTAGCAATCAGCCCCAGCATTTT.

V is TRBV10-2 and J is TRBJ1-5; D perhaps matches TRBD1 (5 bases). Per germline, CDR1 WSHSY and CDR2 SAAADI. Trimming took off 8 bases at V and 0 bases at J, with 11 bases between the two ends. The CDR3 consists of 14 residues. As DNA, the CDR3 is TGCGCCAGCCGCGGACACCCTAGCAATCAGCCCCAGCATTTT. Amino acid sequence: CASRGHPSNQPQHF.

The chain has TRBV4-1 and TRBJ2-7; no clear D. Trimming took 0 bases from V and 1 from J, leaving 13 bases between them. CDR3 length equals 16 residues. Per the germline V gene, CDR1 is MGHRA and CDR2 is YSYEKL. CDR3 protein: CASSQDPGALSYEQYF. The CDR3 DNA follows: TGCGCCAGCAGCCAAGATCCAGGAGCATTGTCCTACGAGCAGTACTTC.

The chain combines TRBV15 with TRBJ2-7; a weak D match, TRBD2 (5 bases). The CDR3 consists of 15 residues. CDR1 and CDR2 (germline): LNHNV, YYDKDF (reference sequence). The V and J ends lost 0 bases and 0 bases respectively, with 9 bases between them. The CDR3 DNA is TGTGCCACCAGCAGAGATAAAAGCGGCTCCTACGAGCAGTACTTC. It translates to CATSRDKSGSYEQYF.

The CDR3: CASSLGEGSSPETQYF. The CDR3 region has the DNA TGTGCCAGCAGCTTAGGGGAAGGATCCTCCCCAGAGACCCAGTACTTC. V and J are TRBV7-9 and TRBJ2-5; no reliable D call. CDR1 is SEHNR and CDR2 is FQNEAQ in the germline V gene (reference sequence). V was cut by 1 base and J by 4 bases, with 16 bases left in between. CDR3 length equals 16 residues.

The chain uses TRBV30 and TRBJ2-5; D is tentatively TRBD1 or TRBD2 (6 bases each). The CDR3 is 15 amino acids. V was shortened by 0 bases and J by 4 bases, with 15 bases between the two germline ends. From germline, CDR1 is GTSNPN and CDR2 SVGIG (reference sequence). The DNA for the CDR3 is TGTGCCTGGAGTGTAACAAGGGGGGTAGGAGAGACCCAGTACTTC. This translates into CAWSVTRGVGETQYF.

This clone was picked up one time. V usage is TRBV4-1 and J usage is TRBJ2-1; the D is unclear. V shed 0 bases and J shed 8 bases, with 11 bases lying between them. The CDR3 is 14 amino acids. Germline V gives CDR1 MGHRA, CDR2 YSYEKL. In DNA form, the CDR3 reads TGCGCCAGCAGCCAAGATAACTGGCCGGATGAGCAGTTCTTC. Its translation is CASSQDNWPDEQFF.

The chain carries TRBV10-1 and TRBJ2-3; D gene unclear. CDR3 size: 14 residues. V dropped 3 bases and J dropped 2 bases, with 9 bases sitting between them. Germline assignment: CDR1 WNHNN and CDR2 SYGVQD (reference sequence). In nucleotides, the CDR3 is TGCGCCAGCAGTGAAACAGCTAACACAGATACGCAGTATTTT. Protein: CASSETANTDTQYF.

The V and J genes are TRBV5-1 and TRBJ2-3; 7 nucleotides match TRBD2. The CDR3 contains 15 residues. Per the germline V gene, CDR1 is SGHRS and CDR2 is YFSETQ. V gave up 4 bases and J gave up 0 bases; unmatched junction bases: 5. CDR3: CASSLADGSTDTQYF. The CDR3 DNA follows: TGCGCCAGCAGCCTAGCGGACGGTAGCACAGATACGCAGTATTTT.

The chain combines TRBV7-9 with TRBJ2-2; TRBD1 might be the D (6 bases). CDR3 length: 14 residues. CDR1 is SEHNR and CDR2 is FQNEAQ in the germline V gene (reference sequence). V gave up 5 bases and J gave up 6 bases, with 13 bases separating them. The CDR3 reads CASSLEDSPGELFF. The CDR3 bases are TGTGCCAGCAGCCTGGAGGACAGTCCCGGGGAGCTGTTTTTT. The full variable domain, rest sourced from reference TRBV7-9 and TRBJ2-2, is DTGVSQNPRHKITKRGQNVTFRCDPISEHNRLYWYRQTLGQGPEFLTYFQNEAQLEKSRLLSDRFSAERPKGSFSTLEIQRTEQGDSAMYLCASSLEDSPGELFFGEGSRLTVL.